This TCR beta chain was profiled in a study of cytomegalovirus exposure and HLA in healthy donors. Study conclusions and caveats: The classifier reportedly diagnosed cytomegalovirus status with high specificity and sensitivity.

13 Jbeta primers and 60 Vbeta primers were used for the PCR. Here immunoSEQ multiplex PCR was the method, and the copy in TCRdb shows in-frame clones only, minus some. In the table there are about 280,000 clones, around nine tenths of which are singletons. Concerning this clone: What it binds is not known.

Germline V CDR1 and CDR2: SNHLY, FYNNEI. Trimming took off 3 bases at V and 2 bases at J, with 14 bases between the two ends. CDR3 length: 15 residues. The TCR originated in a woman aged 18-30 years in good health and CMV-seronegative. The chain is built from TRBV2 and TRBJ2-7, with D tentatively TRBD1 (6 bases). Sample: PBMCs. The CDR3 nucleotides are TGTGCCAGCAGTGAGGGAAAGACAGGCCCCTACGAGCAGTACTTC. Translating gives CASSEGKTGPYEQYF.